This paragraph reports one T cell receptor beta chain. The sample is drawn from a study of blood T cells in healthy people across ages. A J-beta primer mix and a sample-barcoded 5' primer were used in a second PCR of about 6 to 12 cycles. TCRdb re-derived calls from the 5' RACE reads in MiXCR, one entry per CDR3 protein. The table includes around 820,000 distinct CDR3 sequences, roughly 25% detected once. This CDR3 contains 14 residues. V lost 4 bases to trimming and J lost 3 bases, with 13 bases between them. Germline CDR1 is SGHKS and CDR2 is YYEKEE (reference sequence). This sample also appeared in a second study, on T cells of mothers and their children. From that report: Sample barcodes plus 2-4 random nucleotides came from the M1S primer.

The genes are TRBV5-5 and TRBJ1-1; TRBD1 might be the D (5 bases). The clonotype originates from a boy younger than 18 in good health. Sequenced input: blood. This CDR3 is CASSTEGPHTEAFF. The CDR3 nucleotides are TGTGCCAGCAGCACCGAGGGGCCTCACACTGAAGCTTTCTTT.